Included here is one T cell receptor beta chain sequence, with context. The data stem from a study of T cell responses to AZD1222 COVID-19 vaccine. Assay: immunoSEQ multiplex PCR; the TCRdb copy retains only in-frame clones and omits some. The sample has more than 100,000 clones, roughly 87% seen once. The TCR was taken from an adult who received the AZD1222 COVID-19 vaccine. This specimen was peripheral blood, taken 28 days after the second AZD1222 dose.

The CDR3 is CASSLVSSGGDTQYF. CDR3 DNA sequence: TGTGCCAGCAGCTTAGTTTCCAGTGGCGGAGATACGCAGTATTTT. The chain couples TRBV7-9 to TRBJ2-3; no reliable D call. The germline V gene encodes CDR1 SEHNR and CDR2 FQNEAQ (reference sequence). The CDR3 is 15 residues long. With 1 base removed from V and 5 bases from J, the gap between germline ends came to 13 bases. The whole variable domain, filled in from reference TRBV7-9 and TRBJ2-3, reads DTGVSQNPRHKITKRGQNVTFRCDPISEHNRLYWYRQTLGQGPEFLTYFQNEAQLEKSRLLSDRFSAERPKGSFSTLEIQRTEQGDSAMYLCASSLVSSGGDTQYFGPGTRLTVL.